This T cell receptor (beta chain) emerged from a study of blood T cell repertoires in COVID-19. Across the whole study: The United States, Italy and Spain were the sources of the acute and convalescent COVID-19 samples. PBMCs, B-cell-depleted T cells, or T cells were the source of the cDNA or gDNA that made up the material.

Original methodology: How many nucleated cells were present was estimated from reference gene primer amplification. Profiled with immunoSEQ multiplex PCR; TCRdb holds only in-frame clones, not every one. V, J and clone size reflect that table, while D and trimming were determined from the DNA. The sample lists around 100,000 clones, more than 65% occurring once. Germline CDR1 reads SGHRS; CDR2 reads YFSETQ. The CDR3 consists of 13 residues. V gave up 5 bases and J gave up 3 bases, with 11 bases separating them. The chain employs TRBV5-1 and TRBJ1-2; possible D gene TRBD1, 5 bases. This clonotype was obtained from a man in his 60s with acute or convalescent COVID-19. What was sequenced was peripheral blood. CDR3 DNA: TGCGCCAGCAGTACGACAGATGACTATGGCTACACCTTC. Translating gives CASSTTDDYGYTF.